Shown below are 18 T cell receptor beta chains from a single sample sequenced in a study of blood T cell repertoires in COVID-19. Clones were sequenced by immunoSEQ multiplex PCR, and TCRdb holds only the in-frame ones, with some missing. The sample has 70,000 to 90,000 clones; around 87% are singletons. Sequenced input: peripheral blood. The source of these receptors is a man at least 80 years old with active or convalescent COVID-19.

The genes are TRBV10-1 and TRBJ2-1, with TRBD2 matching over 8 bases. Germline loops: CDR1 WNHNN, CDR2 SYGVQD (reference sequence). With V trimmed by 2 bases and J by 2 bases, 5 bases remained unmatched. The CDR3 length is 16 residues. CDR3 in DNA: TGCGCCAGCAGTGAGAGTAGCGGGGACCCCTACAATGAGCAGTTCTTC. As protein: CASSESSGDPYNEQFF.

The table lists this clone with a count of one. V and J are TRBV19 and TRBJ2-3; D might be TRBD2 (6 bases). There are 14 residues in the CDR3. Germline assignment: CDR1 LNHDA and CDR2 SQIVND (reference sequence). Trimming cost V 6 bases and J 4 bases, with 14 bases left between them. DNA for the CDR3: TGTGCCAGTAGGGGTTTAGCGGAACCAGATACGCAGTATTTT. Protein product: CASRGLAEPDTQYF.

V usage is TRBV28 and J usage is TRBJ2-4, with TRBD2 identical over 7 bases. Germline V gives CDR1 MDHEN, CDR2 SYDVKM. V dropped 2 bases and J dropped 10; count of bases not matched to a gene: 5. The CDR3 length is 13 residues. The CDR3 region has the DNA TGTGCCAGCAGTTTAGGGGGGGACGGGATTCAGTACTTC. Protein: CASSLGGDGIQYF.

In nucleotides, the CDR3 is TGTGCCAGCAGCCAGACTGCGCAGGGGAAACAGCCCCAGCATTTT. Its translation is CASSQTAQGKQPQHF. The V call is TRBV3-1 (or the pseudogene TRBV3-2), the J call TRBJ1-5, with D possibly being TRBD1 (6 bases). The CDR3 totals 15 residues. CDR1 LGHDT and CDR2 YNNKEL come from the germline V gene (reference sequence). V shed 3 bases and J shed 7 bases, with 16 bases lying between them.

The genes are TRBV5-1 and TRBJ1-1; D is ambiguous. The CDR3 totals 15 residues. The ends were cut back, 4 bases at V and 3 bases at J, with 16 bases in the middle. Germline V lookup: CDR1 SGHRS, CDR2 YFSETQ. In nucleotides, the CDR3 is TGCGCCAGCAGCATCGGACCTAGCCTTGACACTGAAGCTTTCTTT. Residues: CASSIGPSLDTEAFF.

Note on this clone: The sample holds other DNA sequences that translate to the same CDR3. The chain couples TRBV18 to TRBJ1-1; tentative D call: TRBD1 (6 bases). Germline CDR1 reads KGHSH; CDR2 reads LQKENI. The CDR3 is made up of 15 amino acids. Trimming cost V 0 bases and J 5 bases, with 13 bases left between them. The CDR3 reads CASSPPGPQGTEAFF. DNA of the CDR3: TGTGCCAGCTCACCACCGGGACCGCAGGGGACTGAAGCTTTCTTT.

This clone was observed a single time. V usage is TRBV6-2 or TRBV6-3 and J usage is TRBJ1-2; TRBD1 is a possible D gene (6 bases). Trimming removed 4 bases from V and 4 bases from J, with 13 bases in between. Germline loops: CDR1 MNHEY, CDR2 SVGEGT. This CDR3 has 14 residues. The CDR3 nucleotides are TGTGCCAGCAGTTTTACAGGGACCCGCTATGGCTACACCTTC. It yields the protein CASSFTGTRYGYTF.

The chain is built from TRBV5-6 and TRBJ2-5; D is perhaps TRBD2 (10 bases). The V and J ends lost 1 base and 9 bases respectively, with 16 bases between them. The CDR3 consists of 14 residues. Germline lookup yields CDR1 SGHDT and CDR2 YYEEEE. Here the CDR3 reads CASSLTSGTGSQYF. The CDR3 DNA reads TGTGCCAGCAGCTTGACTAGCGGGACAGGGTCCCAGTACTTC.

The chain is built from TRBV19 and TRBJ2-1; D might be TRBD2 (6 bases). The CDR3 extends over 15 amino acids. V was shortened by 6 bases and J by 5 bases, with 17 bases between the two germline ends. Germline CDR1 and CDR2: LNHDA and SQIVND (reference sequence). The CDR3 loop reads CASRTPGSGNNEQFF. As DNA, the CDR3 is TGTGCCAGTAGAACCCCCGGGAGCGGAAACAATGAGCAGTTCTTC.

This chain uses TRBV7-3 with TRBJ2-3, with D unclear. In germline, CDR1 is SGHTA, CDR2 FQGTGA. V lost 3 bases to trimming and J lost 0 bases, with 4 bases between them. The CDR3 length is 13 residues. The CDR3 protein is CASSFSSTDTQYF. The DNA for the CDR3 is TGTGCCAGCAGCTTCTCCAGCACAGATACGCAGTATTTT.

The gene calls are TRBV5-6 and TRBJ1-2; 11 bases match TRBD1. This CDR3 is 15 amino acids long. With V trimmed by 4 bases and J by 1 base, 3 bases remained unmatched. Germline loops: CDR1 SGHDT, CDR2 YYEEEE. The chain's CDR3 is CASSAGTGGNYGYTF. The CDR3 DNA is TGTGCCAGCAGCGCAGGGACAGGGGGTAACTATGGCTACACCTTC.

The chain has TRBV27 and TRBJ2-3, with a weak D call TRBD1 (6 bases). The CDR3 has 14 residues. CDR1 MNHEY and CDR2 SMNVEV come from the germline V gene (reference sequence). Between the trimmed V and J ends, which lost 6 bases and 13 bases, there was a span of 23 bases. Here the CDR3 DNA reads TGTGCCAGCAGATCCACTGGGGGCGCCCCCGAGAAGTATTTT. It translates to CASRSTGGAPEKYF.

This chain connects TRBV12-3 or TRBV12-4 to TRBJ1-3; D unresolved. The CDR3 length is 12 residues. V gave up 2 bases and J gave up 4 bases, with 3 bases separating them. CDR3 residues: CASSLQGNTIYF. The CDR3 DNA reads TGTGCCAGCAGTTTACAAGGAAACACCATATATTTT.

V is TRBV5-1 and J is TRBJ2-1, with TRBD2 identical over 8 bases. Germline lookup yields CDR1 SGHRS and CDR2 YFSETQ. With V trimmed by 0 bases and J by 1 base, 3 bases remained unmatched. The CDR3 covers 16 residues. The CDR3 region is CASSLGAGESYNEQFF. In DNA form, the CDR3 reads TGCGCCAGCAGCTTGGGAGCGGGAGAATCCTACAATGAGCAGTTCTTC.

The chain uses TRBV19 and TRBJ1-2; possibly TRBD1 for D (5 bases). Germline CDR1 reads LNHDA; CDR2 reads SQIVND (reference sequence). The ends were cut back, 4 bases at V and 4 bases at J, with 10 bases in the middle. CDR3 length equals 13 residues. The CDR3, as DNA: TGTGCCAGTAGTACAGGGCGTTCCTATGGCTACACCTTC. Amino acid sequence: CASSTGRSYGYTF.

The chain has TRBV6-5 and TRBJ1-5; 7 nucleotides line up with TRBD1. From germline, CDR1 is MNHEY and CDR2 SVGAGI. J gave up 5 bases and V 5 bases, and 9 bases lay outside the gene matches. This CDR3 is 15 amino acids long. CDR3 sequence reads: CASSIIGQVDQPQHF. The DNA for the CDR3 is TGTGCCAGCAGTATCATTGGACAGGTTGATCAGCCCCAGCATTTT.

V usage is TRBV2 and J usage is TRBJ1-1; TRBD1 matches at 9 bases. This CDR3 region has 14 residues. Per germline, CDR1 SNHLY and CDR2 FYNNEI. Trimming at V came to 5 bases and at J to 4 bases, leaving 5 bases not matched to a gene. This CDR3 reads CASSYTGGSTEAFF. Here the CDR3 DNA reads TGTGCCAGCAGTTATACAGGGGGCTCCACTGAAGCTTTCTTT.

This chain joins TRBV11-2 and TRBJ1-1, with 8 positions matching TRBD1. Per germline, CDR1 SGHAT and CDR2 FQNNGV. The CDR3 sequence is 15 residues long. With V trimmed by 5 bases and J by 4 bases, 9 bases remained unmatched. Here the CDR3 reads CASSLDRARITEAFF. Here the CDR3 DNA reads TGTGCCAGCAGCCTGGACAGGGCTCGTATCACTGAAGCTTTCTTT. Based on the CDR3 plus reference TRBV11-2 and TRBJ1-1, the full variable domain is EAGVAQSPRYKIIEKRQSVAFWCNPISGHATLYWYQQILGQGPKLLIQFQNNGVVDDSQLPKDRFSAERLKGVDSTLKIQPAKLEDSAVYLCASSLDRARITEAFFGQGTRLTVV.